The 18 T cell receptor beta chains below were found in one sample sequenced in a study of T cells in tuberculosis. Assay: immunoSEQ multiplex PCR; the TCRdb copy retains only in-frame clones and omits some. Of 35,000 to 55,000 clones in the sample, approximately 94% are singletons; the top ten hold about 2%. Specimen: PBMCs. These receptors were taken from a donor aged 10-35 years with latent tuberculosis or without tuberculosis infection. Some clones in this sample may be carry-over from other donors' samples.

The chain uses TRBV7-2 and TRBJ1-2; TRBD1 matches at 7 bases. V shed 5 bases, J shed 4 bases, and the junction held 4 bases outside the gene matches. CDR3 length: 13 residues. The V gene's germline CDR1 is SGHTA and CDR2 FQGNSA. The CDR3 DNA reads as TGTGCCAGCAGCCGGGACAGTCCCTATGGCTACACCTTC. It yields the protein CASSRDSPYGYTF.

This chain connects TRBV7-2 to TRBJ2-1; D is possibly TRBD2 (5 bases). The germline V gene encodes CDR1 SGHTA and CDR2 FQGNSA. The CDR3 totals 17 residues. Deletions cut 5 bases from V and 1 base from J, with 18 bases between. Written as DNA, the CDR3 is TGTGCCAGCAGCCTGTTAGTCGGAGGTAGATCCTACAATGAGCAGTTCTTC. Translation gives CASSLLVGGRSYNEQFF.

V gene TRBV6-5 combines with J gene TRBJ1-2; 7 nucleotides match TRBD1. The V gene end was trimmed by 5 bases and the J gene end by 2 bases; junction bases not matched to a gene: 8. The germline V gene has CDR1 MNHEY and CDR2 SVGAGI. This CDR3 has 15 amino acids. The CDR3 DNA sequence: TGTGCCAGCAGTCAAAAACGGGACAGCAACTATGGCTACACCTTC. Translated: CASSQKRDSNYGYTF.

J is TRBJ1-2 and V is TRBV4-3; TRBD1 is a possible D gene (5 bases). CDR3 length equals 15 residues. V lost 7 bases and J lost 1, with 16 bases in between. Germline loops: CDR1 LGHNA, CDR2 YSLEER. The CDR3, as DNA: TGCGCCAGCACGGCGGAGAAGGGGCTTAACTATGGCTACACCTTC. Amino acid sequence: CASTAEKGLNYGYTF.

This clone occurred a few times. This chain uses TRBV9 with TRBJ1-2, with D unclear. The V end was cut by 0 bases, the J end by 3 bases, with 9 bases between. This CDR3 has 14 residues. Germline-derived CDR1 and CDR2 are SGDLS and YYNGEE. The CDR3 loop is CASSVGQSHYGYTF. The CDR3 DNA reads TGTGCCAGCAGCGTAGGGCAGTCCCACTATGGCTACACCTTC.

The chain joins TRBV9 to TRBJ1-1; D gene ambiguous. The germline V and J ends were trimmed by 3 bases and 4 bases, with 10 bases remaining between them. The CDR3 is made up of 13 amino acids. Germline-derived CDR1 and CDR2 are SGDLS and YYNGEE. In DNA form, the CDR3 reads TGTGCCAGCAGCGCCTCCCTCGGCACTGAAGCTTTCTTT. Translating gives CASSASLGTEAFF.

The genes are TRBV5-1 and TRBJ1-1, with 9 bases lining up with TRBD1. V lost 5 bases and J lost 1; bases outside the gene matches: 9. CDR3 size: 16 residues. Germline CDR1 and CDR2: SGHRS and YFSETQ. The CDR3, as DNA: TGCGCCAGCAGACGAACAGGGGGCGCGGGGAACACTGAAGCTTTCTTT. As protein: CASRRTGGAGNTEAFF.

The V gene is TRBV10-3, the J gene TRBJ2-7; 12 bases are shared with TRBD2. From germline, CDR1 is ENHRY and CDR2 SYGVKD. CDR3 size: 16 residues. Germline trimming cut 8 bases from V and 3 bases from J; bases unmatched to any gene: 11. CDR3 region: CAIGGLAGSDLYEQYF. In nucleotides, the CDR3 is TGTGCCATCGGGGGACTAGCGGGCTCCGACCTCTACGAGCAGTACTTC.

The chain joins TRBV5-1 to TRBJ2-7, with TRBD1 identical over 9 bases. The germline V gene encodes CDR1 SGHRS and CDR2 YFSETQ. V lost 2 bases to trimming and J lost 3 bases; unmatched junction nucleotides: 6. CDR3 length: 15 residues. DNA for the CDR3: TGCGCCAGCAGCTTACTACAGGGGGCGGACTACGAGCAGTACTTC. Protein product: CASSLLQGADYEQYF.

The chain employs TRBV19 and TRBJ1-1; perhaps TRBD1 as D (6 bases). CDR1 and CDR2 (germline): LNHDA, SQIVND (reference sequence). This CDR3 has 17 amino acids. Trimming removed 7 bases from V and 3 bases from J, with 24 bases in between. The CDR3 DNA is TGTGCCAGTACCCCGGGAGAGCGGGACATTTGGGACACTGAAGCTTTCTTT. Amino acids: CASTPGERDIWDTEAFF.

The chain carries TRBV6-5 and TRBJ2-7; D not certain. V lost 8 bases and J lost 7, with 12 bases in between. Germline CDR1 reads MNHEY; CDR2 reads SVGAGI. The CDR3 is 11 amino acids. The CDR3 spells CASGGSREQYF. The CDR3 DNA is TGTGCCAGCGGTGGGTCTAGGGAGCAGTACTTC.

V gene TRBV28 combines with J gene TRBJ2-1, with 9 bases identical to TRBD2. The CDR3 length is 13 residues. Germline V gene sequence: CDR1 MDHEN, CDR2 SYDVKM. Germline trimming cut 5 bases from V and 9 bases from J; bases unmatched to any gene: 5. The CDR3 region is CASSDGLAFEQFF. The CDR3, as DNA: TGTGCCAGCAGTGATGGACTAGCGTTTGAGCAGTTCTTC. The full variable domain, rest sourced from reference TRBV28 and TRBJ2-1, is DVKVTQSSRYLVKRTGEKVFLECVQDMDHENMFWYRQDPGLGLRLIYFSYDVKMKEKGDIPEGYSVSREKKERFSLILESASTNQTSMYLCASSDGLAFEQFFGPGTRLTVL.

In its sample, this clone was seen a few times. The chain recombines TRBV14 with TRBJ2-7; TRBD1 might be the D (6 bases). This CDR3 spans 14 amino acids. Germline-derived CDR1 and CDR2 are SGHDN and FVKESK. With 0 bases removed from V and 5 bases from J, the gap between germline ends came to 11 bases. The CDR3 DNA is TGTGCCAGCAGCCAAGACGGGGCAGGGGACGAGCAGTACTTC. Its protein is CASSQDGAGDEQYF.

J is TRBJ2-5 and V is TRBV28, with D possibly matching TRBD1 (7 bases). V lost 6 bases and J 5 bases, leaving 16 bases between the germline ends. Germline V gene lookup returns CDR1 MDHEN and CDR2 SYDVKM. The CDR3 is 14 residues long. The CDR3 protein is CASRLGGGIETQYF. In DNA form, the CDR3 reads TGTGCCAGCAGGCTAGGGGGCGGGATCGAGACCCAGTACTTC.

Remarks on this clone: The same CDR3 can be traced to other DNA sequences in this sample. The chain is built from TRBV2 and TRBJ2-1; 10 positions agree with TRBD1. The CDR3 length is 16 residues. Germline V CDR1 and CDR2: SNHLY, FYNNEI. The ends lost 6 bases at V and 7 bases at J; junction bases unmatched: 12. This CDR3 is CASRARTGGVGNEQFF. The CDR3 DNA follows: TGTGCCAGCAGGGCACGGACAGGGGGGGTGGGGAATGAGCAGTTCTTC.

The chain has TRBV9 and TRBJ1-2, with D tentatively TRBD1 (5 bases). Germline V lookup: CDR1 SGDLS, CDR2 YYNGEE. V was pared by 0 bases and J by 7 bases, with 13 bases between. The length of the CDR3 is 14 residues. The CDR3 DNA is TGTGCCAGCAGCGTAGGGTCAGGGTTGGGTGGCTACACCTTC. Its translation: CASSVGSGLGGYTF.

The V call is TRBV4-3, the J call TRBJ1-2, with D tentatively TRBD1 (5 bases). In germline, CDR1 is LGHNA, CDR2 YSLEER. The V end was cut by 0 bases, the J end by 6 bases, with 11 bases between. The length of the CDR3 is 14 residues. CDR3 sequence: CASSQDQGVDGYTF. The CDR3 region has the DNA TGCGCCAGCAGCCAAGATCAGGGTGTCGATGGCTACACCTTC.

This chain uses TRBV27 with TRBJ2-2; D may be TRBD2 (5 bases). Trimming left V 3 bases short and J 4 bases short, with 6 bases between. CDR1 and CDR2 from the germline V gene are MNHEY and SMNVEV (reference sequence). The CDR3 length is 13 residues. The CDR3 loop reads CASSLRVTGELFF. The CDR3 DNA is TGTGCCAGCAGTTTGAGGGTCACCGGGGAGCTGTTTTTT.